This record covers a single TCR beta chain. This CDR3 has 17 amino acids. V trimming: 8 bases; J trimming: 0 bases; junction bases outside the gene matches: 8. Germline assignment: CDR1 LNHDA and CDR2 SQIVND (reference sequence). The authors' processing: Reference gene primer amplification gave nucleated cell count estimates. Clones were read by immunoSEQ multiplex PCR, and TCRdb kept only the in-frame ones, dropping some. V, J and clone size reflect that table, while D and trimming were determined from the DNA. The table includes approximately 88,000 clones, 80% detected once. These data come from a study of blood T cell repertoires in COVID-19. Study context: The samples span acute and convalescent COVID-19 from the United States, Italy and Spain. T cells, B-cell-depleted T cells, or PBMCs supplied cDNA or gDNA.

Sequences were obtained from peripheral blood. This TCR was sampled from a man between 45 and 60 years old who had recovered from COVID-19. The chain links TRBV19 to TRBJ2-1; 12 bases map to TRBD2. CDR3 in amino acids: CASRELAGGSSYNEQFF. The CDR3 nucleotides read TGTGCCAGTCGGGAACTAGCGGGGGGAAGCTCCTACAATGAGCAGTTCTTC.